This TCR beta chain stems from a study of T cell repertoires in cytomegalovirus infection. Points on this clonotype: The antigen remains undetermined.

One entry per CDR3 protein results from TCRdb running MiXCR on the reads. The data hold more than 250,000 distinct CDR3 sequences, with roughly 25% observed a single time. Trimming at V came to 5 bases and at J to 6 bases, leaving 12 bases not matched to a gene. The CDR3 runs to 17 residues. Germline V gene data show CDR1 as MDHEN and CDR2 as SYDVKM. This specimen was cultured PBMCs, taken from culture after CMV antigen stimulation. This chain uses TRBV28 with TRBJ2-7; 14 nucleotides align to TRBD2. The source is a human donor in good health (CMV status not recorded). Some clones in this sample may be carry-over from other donors' samples. CDR3 sequence reads: CASSLGLAGAILIEQYF. The CDR3 nucleotides read TGTGCCAGCAGTCTGGGACTAGCGGGAGCCATTCTCATCGAGCAGTACTTC. Drawing the rest from reference TRBV28 and TRBJ2-7, the complete variable domain is DVKVTQSSRYLVKRTGEKVFLECVQDMDHENMFWYRQDPGLGLRLIYFSYDVKMKEKGDIPEGYSVSREKKERFSLILESASTNQTSMYLCASSLGLAGAILIEQYFGPGTRLTVT.